Each of the 26 T cell receptor beta chains below was sequenced from the same sample in a study of type 1 regulatory T cells. General observations from the study: Compared with non-type 1 regulatory T cells, type 1 regulatory T cells showed a more restricted TCR repertoire.

From the reads, TCRdb called clonotypes with MiXCR, one entry per CDR3 protein. Of about 71,000 distinct CDR3 sequences listed, less than 25% are singletons. No antigen has been identified for these receptors. Sequencing used cultured type 1 regulatory T (Tr1) cells, either the whole culture or a sorted fraction (not recorded which). The receptors were gathered from a human donor in good health.

V and J are TRBV5-6 and TRBJ1-2; tentatively, D is TRBD1 (5 bases). V lost 2 bases, J lost 6 bases, and 20 bases lay in between. Germline V gene data show CDR1 as SGHDT and CDR2 as YYEEEE. This CDR3 is 16 amino acids long. The CDR3 loop reads CASSLRGVALLDGYTF. DNA for the CDR3: TGTGCCAGCAGCTTAAGAGGGGTCGCCCTTCTTGATGGCTACACCTTC.

J is TRBJ2-7 and V is TRBV30, with D possibly matching TRBD1 (6 bases). Trimming stripped 3 bases from V and 7 bases from J, with 10 bases between. The CDR3 runs to 11 residues. Germline V gene data show CDR1 as GTSNPN and CDR2 as SVGIG (reference sequence). The CDR3 DNA is TGTGCCTGGAGGACAGGACTTGAGCAGTACTTC. Its translation is CAWRTGLEQYF. Full variable domain (rest looked up from reference TRBV30 and TRBJ2-7): SQTIHQWPATLVQPVGSPLSLECTVEGTSNPNLYWYRQAAGRGLQLLFYSVGIGQISSEVPQNLSASRPQDRQFILSSKKLLLSDSGFYLCAWRTGLEQYFGPGTRLTVT.

The V gene is TRBV30, the J gene TRBJ2-1; 11 nucleotides line up with TRBD2. Germline CDR1 GTSNPN, CDR2 SVGIG (reference sequence). CDR3 size: 15 residues. Trimming cost V 3 bases and J 9 bases; bases outside gene matches: 10. As DNA, the CDR3 is TGTGCCTGGAGGCAGGTCGGACTAGCGGGCACTGAGCAGTTCTTC. It translates to CAWRQVGLAGTEQFF. The whole variable domain, filled in from reference TRBV30 and TRBJ2-1, reads SQTIHQWPATLVQPVGSPLSLECTVEGTSNPNLYWYRQAAGRGLQLLFYSVGIGQISSEVPQNLSASRPQDRQFILSSKKLLLSDSGFYLCAWRQVGLAGTEQFFGPGTRLTVL.

Only a few counts were recorded for this clonotype. The chain recombines TRBV10-3 with TRBJ1-1, with D hard to call. Germline lookup yields CDR1 ENHRY and CDR2 SYGVKD. V was clipped by 7 bases and J by 10 bases, with 13 bases between them. CDR3 length equals 11 residues. The CDR3 spells CAIKAQGAAFF. Written as DNA, the CDR3 is TGTGCCATCAAGGCCCAAGGCGCAGCTTTCTTT.

This chain joins TRBV12-3 or TRBV12-4 and TRBJ2-6; 7 bases map to TRBD1. The J segment lost 0 bases and the V segment lost 3 bases, leaving 8 bases of the junction unmatched. The CDR3 is made up of 18 amino acids. Here the CDR3 DNA reads TGTGCCAGCAGTTTCCTCGGGACAGAACGCTCTGGGGCCAACGTCCTGACTTTC. It yields the protein CASSFLGTERSGANVLTF.

The sample holds many counts of this clonotype. This rearrangement joins TRBV7-3 to TRBJ1-1; possible D gene TRBD1, 6 bases. Trimming removed 6 bases at V and 2 bases at J, with 13 bases between. The CDR3 contains 14 residues. Germline V gene data show CDR1 as SGHTA and CDR2 as FQGTGA. CDR3 in DNA: TGTGCCAGCAGTCTATCTGGGGGCAACACTGAAGCTTTCTTT. This translates into CASSLSGGNTEAFF.

This clonotype appeared a few times. The chain couples TRBV29-1 to TRBJ2-3; D perhaps matches TRBD2 (5 bases). Germline V gene sequence: CDR1 SQVTM, CDR2 ANQGSEA. The CDR3 is made up of 12 amino acids. V lost 1 base and J 5 bases, leaving 7 bases between the germline ends. The CDR3 reads CSVEGGRDTQYF. The DNA for the CDR3 is TGCAGCGTTGAAGGAGGGCGAGATACGCAGTATTTT.

The J gene is TRBJ1-4, the V gene TRBV2; maybe TRBD1 (6 bases). This CDR3 has 14 residues. V lost 5 bases and J 8 bases, leaving 15 bases between the germline ends. CDR1 and CDR2 from the germline V gene are SNHLY and FYNNEI. CDR3 amino acids: CASSWESRGEKLFF. DNA for the CDR3: TGTGCCAGCAGTTGGGAGTCGAGGGGGGAAAAACTGTTTTTT. Using reference TRBV2 and TRBJ1-4 for the parts outside the CDR3, the full variable domain is EPEVTQTPSHQVTQMGQEVILRCVPISNHLYFYWYRQILGQKVEFLVSFYNNEISEKSEIFDDQFSVERPDGSNFTLKIRSTKLEDSAMYFCASSWESRGEKLFFGSGTQLSVL.

The chain carries TRBV20-1 and TRBJ2-5, with D possibly TRBD2 on 5 matching bases. The CDR3 contains 14 residues. Germline V CDR1 and CDR2: DFQATT, SNEGSKA (reference sequence). CDR3 loop: CSALSEGPRETQYF. The CDR3 nucleotides are TGCAGCGCCCTTAGCGAAGGGCCGAGGGAGACCCAGTACTTC.

This clonotype was seen a few times. The genes are TRBV10-2 and TRBJ2-5, with 9 bases that match TRBD2. J lost 1 base, V lost 4 bases, and 7 bases had no gene match. This CDR3 is built from 16 residues. Per the germline V gene, CDR1 is WSHSY and CDR2 is SAAADI. CDR3 sequence reads: CASSVGPAGGQETQYF. The CDR3 DNA is TGCGCCAGCAGTGTTGGACCAGCGGGGGGCCAAGAGACCCAGTACTTC.

This chain uses TRBV12-3 or TRBV12-4 with TRBJ2-2, with unresolved D. This CDR3 region has 15 residues. V was cut by 2 bases and J by 5 bases, with 12 bases left in between. DNA for the CDR3: TGTGCCAGCAGTTTATTTGCAGGAATAACCGGGGAGCTGTTTTTT. Residues: CASSLFAGITGELFF.

The V gene is TRBV20-1, the J gene TRBJ1-5, with 7 bases aligning to TRBD1. From germline, CDR1 is DFQATT and CDR2 SNEGSKA (reference sequence). V was clipped by 0 bases and J by 6 bases; unmatched bases: 2. This CDR3 contains 13 residues. CDR3 region: CSARETGIQPQHF. Written as DNA, the CDR3 is TGCAGTGCTAGAGAGACAGGGATTCAGCCCCAGCATTTT.

This clonotype came up many times. Mismatch with germline at one junction end may stem from a read error. This rearrangement joins TRBV5-1 to TRBJ1-1; TRBD1 matches at 8 bases. This CDR3 contains 13 residues. Germline V gives CDR1 SGHRS, CDR2 YFSETQ. CDR3 nucleotides: TGTGCCAGCAGCTTTACAGGGGGTACTGAAGCTTTCTTT. This gives the protein CASSFTGGTEAFF.

The table lists this clonotype with a count of one. Relative to the germline gene, one junction end is altered; a read error may explain this. The V and J genes are TRBV24-1 and TRBJ2-5; 7 bases agree with TRBD2. This CDR3 region has 16 residues. CDR1 and CDR2 (germline): KGHDR, SFDVKD. CDR3 sequence reads: CATSEPPGLKRETQYF. The DNA of the CDR3 is TGTGCCACCAGTGAACCCCCGGGACTAAAGAGAGAGACTCAGTACTTC.

CDR3 bases: TGTGCCAGCAGCTCACGGGGGTCCCCTGGGGCCAACGTCCTGACTTTC. Translation gives CASSSRGSPGANVLTF. This chain uses TRBV9 with TRBJ2-6, with D perhaps TRBD2 (6 bases). The V and J ends lost 4 bases and 2 bases respectively, with 13 bases between them. Germline CDR1 reads SGDLS; CDR2 reads YYNGEE. CDR3 length: 16 residues. The full variable domain, with the rest looked up from reference TRBV9 and TRBJ2-6, is DSGVTQTPKHLITATGQRVTLRCSPRSGDLSVYWYQQSLDQGLQFLIQYYNGEERAKGNILERFSAQQFPDLHSELNLSSLELGDSALYFCASSSRGSPGANVLTFGAGSRLTVL.

This rearrangement joins TRBV10-3 to TRBJ2-2, with 7 bases matching TRBD2. The CDR3 consists of 13 residues. The germline CDR1 and CDR2 sequences are ENHRY and SYGVKD. V shed 7 bases, J shed 4 bases, and the junction held 3 bases outside the gene matches. This chain's CDR3 is CAITREATGELFF. DNA for the CDR3: TGTGCCATCACCCGGGAGGCCACCGGGGAGCTGTTTTTT.

The chain joins TRBV20-1 to TRBJ1-4; 9 bases match TRBD1. The CDR3 has 13 amino acids. The germline gives CDR1 DFQATT, CDR2 SNEGSKA (reference sequence). Trimming cost V 6 bases and J 7 bases; bases outside gene matches: 6. The CDR3 sequence is CSAPQGAREKLFF. The CDR3 DNA is TGCAGTGCGCCACAGGGGGCGCGTGAAAAACTGTTTTTT.

CDR3 nucleotides: TGTGCCAGCTCTCCCCGGCAGGGGATAATCTACGAGCAGTACTTC. Protein product: CASSPRQGIIYEQYF. V usage is TRBV7-9 and J usage is TRBJ2-7; D might be TRBD1 (6 bases). This CDR3 is 15 amino acids long. The germline V gene encodes CDR1 SEHNR and CDR2 FQNEAQ (reference sequence). Trimming took off 8 bases at V and 3 bases at J, with 20 bases between the two ends.

This clonotype was detected ten times or more. The genes are TRBV12-3 or TRBV12-4 and TRBJ2-4; perhaps D is TRBD1 or TRBD2 (5 bases each). The CDR3 sequence is 14 residues long. The V end was cut by 3 bases, the J end by 7 bases, with 13 bases between. The CDR3 nucleotides read TGTGCCAGCAGTTTCACAGCCTGGGGGAACATTCAGTACTTC. Its protein product is CASSFTAWGNIQYF.

This clonotype was observed a few times. The V gene is TRBV30, the J gene TRBJ1-6; unclear D gene. CDR1 and CDR2 from the germline V gene are GTSNPN and SVGIG (reference sequence). V shed 0 bases and J shed 5 bases, with 8 bases lying between them. This CDR3 contains 14 residues. The DNA of the CDR3 is TGTGCCTGGAGTGTACTTGAGGATAATTCACCCCTCCACTTT. It specifies CAWSVLEDNSPLHF.

This clonotype occurred a few times. The chain combines TRBV15 with TRBJ1-1, with D perhaps matching TRBD1 (5 bases). Between the trimmed V and J ends, which lost 1 base and 3 bases, there was a span of 15 bases. In germline, CDR1 is LNHNV, CDR2 YYDKDF (reference sequence). The CDR3 sequence is 16 residues long. The CDR3 bases are TGTGCCACCAGCAGAGGCGGGACGTCGGGATACACTGAAGCTTTCTTT. It specifies CATSRGGTSGYTEAFF.

This clonotype was picked up a small number of times. The chain recombines TRBV20-1 with TRBJ1-2; no clear D gene. V lost 6 bases and J 3 bases, leaving 14 bases between the germline ends. The CDR3 is made up of 13 amino acids. Germline CDR1 and CDR2: DFQATT and SNEGSKA (reference sequence). CDR3 amino acids: CSAVGGVYYGYTF. Here the CDR3 DNA reads TGCAGTGCCGTCGGCGGCGTGTACTATGGCTACACCTTC.

This clonotype was seen many times. This sequence joins TRBV20-1 and TRBJ2-5; a weak D match, TRBD2 (5 bases). Trimming removed 3 bases from V and 5 bases from J, with 7 bases in between. Germline CDR1 reads DFQATT; CDR2 reads SNEGSKA (reference sequence). The CDR3 is 11 residues long. The CDR3 coding sequence is TGCAGTGCTAGGGACTGGGAGACCCAGTACTTC. Encoded protein: CSARDWETQYF.

The rearrangement uses TRBV20-1 and TRBJ2-7, with 10 bases aligning to TRBD2. Germline CDR1 DFQATT, CDR2 SNEGSKA (reference sequence). V gave up 3 bases and J gave up 4 bases; unmatched junction bases: 6. The CDR3 is 14 residues long. This CDR3 reads CSASLAGVSYEQYF. CDR3 nucleotides: TGCAGTGCTAGCCTAGCGGGAGTGTCTTACGAGCAGTACTTC.

The V gene is TRBV20-1, the J gene TRBJ2-5; 9 bases line up with TRBD2. Germline lookup yields CDR1 DFQATT and CDR2 SNEGSKA (reference sequence). The V segment lost 5 bases and the J segment 4 bases; nucleotides outside the gene matches: 5. The length of the CDR3 is 13 residues. The CDR3, as DNA: TGCAGTGCTCAGCTAGCGGGAATAGAGACCCAGTACTTC. This codes for CSAQLAGIETQYF.

In this sample, this clonotype turned up many times. The chain links TRBV12-3 or TRBV12-4 to TRBJ2-3, with D hard to call. The CDR3 is 13 amino acids. Trimming left V 8 bases short and J 1 base short, with 10 bases between. CDR3 coding DNA: TGTGCCAGCCTACAATCTGGCACAGATACGCAGTATTTT. It encodes CASLQSGTDTQYF.